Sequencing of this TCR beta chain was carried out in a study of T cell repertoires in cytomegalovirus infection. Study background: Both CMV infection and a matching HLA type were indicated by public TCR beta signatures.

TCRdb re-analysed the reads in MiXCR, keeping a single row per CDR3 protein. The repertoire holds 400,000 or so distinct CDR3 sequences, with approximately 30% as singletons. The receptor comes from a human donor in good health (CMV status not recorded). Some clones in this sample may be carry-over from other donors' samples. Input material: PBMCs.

This CDR3 is CASSWTTDEQFF. The CDR3 DNA is TGTGCCAGCAGTTGGACCACGGATGAGCAGTTCTTC. The chain uses TRBV6-2 or TRBV6-3 and TRBJ2-1; D gene uncertain. The CDR3 is 12 residues long. Germline-derived CDR1 and CDR2 are MNHEY and SVGEGT. V lost 4 bases and J lost 8, with 9 bases in between.